This TCR beta chain was captured by sequencing in a study of blood T cell repertoires in COVID-19 (dated by TCRdb to 2020 to 2022). A note on the overall study: Samples covering the acute and convalescent phases of COVID-19 were provided by collaborators in the United States, Italy and Spain. The prospective study material was composed of cDNA or gDNA derived from T cells, B-cell-depleted T cells, or PBMCs. The dataset comprised deeply sampled blood TCRbeta repertoires from subjects exposed to, actively infected with, or recovered from COVID-19. The repertoires were made available in a free public database intended to serve as a resource for research on the immune response to SARS-CoV-2. The samples were drawn from two sources: the first 160 participants of the ongoing ImmuneRACE study, and fewer than 1,500 subjects contributed by 6 global collaborators. Nearly every sample came with metadata listing a de-identified subject ID, COVID-19 status, age in years and sex. HLA class I and class II types, where available, came from metadata supplied by the sample provider rather than from assay-based typing. General findings and caveats noted by the study authors: How much clinical and demographic metadata was included differed by source and by participant, and the metadata was provided uncurated.

Spanning cysteine to phenylalanine, the CDR3 consists of 15 amino acids. The sequence is cut down to CDR3 DNA, 45 bases in frame from base 1. Germline trimming amounts to 4 bases on V and 4 bases on J, with 5 as the count of junction bases outside the gene matches. CDR1 SEHNR and CDR2 FQNEAQ were looked up in the germline V gene (reference sequence). TCRbeta CDR3 regions were amplified from genomic DNA using the immunoSEQ Assay, a bias-controlled multiplex PCR. The original pipeline was this. Within the assay, amplification of reference gene primers was used to estimate how many nucleated cells each sample contained. To quantify the absolute abundance of each unique TCRbeta CDR3 rearrangement, sequence reads were collapsed and filtered. For each sample, productive Simpson clonality was calculated as the square root of Simpson's diversity index across productive rearrangements. TCRdb limited this immuneACCESS table to in-frame rearrangements with V and J called. A share of clones is missing; checked studies link under half to unresolved V genes, and the rest is unexplained. V and J calls and clone size follow that table, whereas D and trimming were derived from the DNA. This sample comprises roughly 95,000 clones, 82% of them detected only once. The ten largest clones capture approximately 6.7% of the sample.

Collaborating institutions collected whole blood in K2EDTA tubes following their own protocols. Collaborator samples were shipped for TCRbeta analysis as frozen whole blood, isolated PBMCs, or DNA extracted from either sample type. On this clone: It lacks a known antigen. Base qualities are not at hand, and no much larger clone is one base apart.

This clonotype was sampled from a man between 50 and 59 years old with active or convalescent COVID-19. The sample consisted of peripheral blood. The chain links TRBV7-9 with TRBJ1-1; the central 11 bases match TRBD1. CDR3 loop: CASSSGQGATTEAFF. The DNA sequence follows: TGTGCCAGCAGCTCCGGACAGGGGGCGACCACTGAAGCTTTCTTT. With all but the CDR3 taken from the reference TRBV7-9 and TRBJ1-1 genes, the full variable domain is: DTGVSQNPRHKITKRGQNVTFRCDPISEHNRLYWYRQTLGQGPEFLTYFQNEAQLEKSRLLSDRFSAERPKGSFSTLEIQRTEQGDSAMYLCASSSGQGATTEAFFGQGTRLTVV.